What follows are 29 T cell receptor beta chains derived from one specimen sequenced in a study of blood T cell repertoires in COVID-19. Profiled with immunoSEQ multiplex PCR; TCRdb holds only in-frame clones, not every one. The data contain about 170,000 clones, about 83% of them singletons. Sequencing was carried out using peripheral blood. The receptors shown here come from a young man with active or convalescent COVID-19.

The V gene is TRBV11-2, the J gene TRBJ1-2, with 12 bases lining up with TRBD1. V lost 5 bases to trimming and J lost 8 bases; unmatched junction nucleotides: 9. Per the germline V gene, CDR1 is SGHAT and CDR2 is FQNNGV. The CDR3 covers 15 residues. As DNA, the CDR3 is TGTGCCAGCAGCCGAATAAGCGGGACAGGGGGCGGCTACACCTTC. This translates into CASSRISGTGGGYTF.

J is TRBJ2-4 and V is TRBV18; D is possibly TRBD1 (7 bases). CDR3 size: 15 residues. From germline, CDR1 is KGHSH and CDR2 LQKENI. Deletions cut 0 bases from V and 8 bases from J, with 14 bases between. CDR3 region: CASSPPISGGYIQYF. CDR3 coding DNA: TGTGCCAGCTCACCACCGATATCAGGGGGGTACATTCAGTACTTC.

The chain joins TRBV11-2 to TRBJ1-1, with 8 bases that match TRBD1. Germline values: CDR1 SGHAT, CDR2 FQNNGV. V lost 5 bases to trimming and J lost 5 bases; unmatched junction nucleotides: 7. There are 14 residues in the CDR3. CDR3: CASSPDRGSTEAFF. The DNA of the CDR3 is TGTGCCAGCAGCCCAGACAGGGGCTCGACTGAAGCTTTCTTT.

V usage is TRBV6-6 and J usage is TRBJ2-5; tentatively, D is TRBD2 (5 bases). Germline V gives CDR1 MNHNY, CDR2 SVGAGI (reference sequence). The CDR3 has 16 amino acids. The V and J ends lost 0 bases and 0 bases respectively, with 11 bases between them. The CDR3 loop reads CASSYSGRGNQETQYF. CDR3 in DNA: TGTGCCAGCAGTTACTCTGGTCGGGGTAACCAAGAGACCCAGTACTTC.

The chain combines TRBV6-5 with TRBJ1-6; the match to TRBD1 covers 8 bases. The CDR3 sequence is 16 residues long. After removal of 0 bases from V and 10 bases from J, the junction contained 8 bases not matched to a gene. The germline V gene encodes CDR1 MNHEY and CDR2 SVGAGI. CDR3 nucleotide sequence: TGTGCCAGCAGTTACTCGGGACAGGCTACATTATCACCCCTCCACTTT. The encoded protein is CASSYSGQATLSPLHF.

The rearrangement uses TRBV27 and TRBJ1-4; D ambiguous. The CDR3 is made up of 13 amino acids. V lost 8 bases and J 0 bases, leaving 7 bases between the germline ends. The germline gives CDR1 MNHEY, CDR2 SMNVEV (reference sequence). The CDR3 DNA reads as TGTGCCAGCTCCACTGCAACTAATGAAAAACTGTTTTTT. This translates into CASSTATNEKLFF.

This chain joins TRBV3-1 (or the pseudogene TRBV3-2) and TRBJ1-6; 9 nucleotides agree with TRBD1. CDR3 length equals 19 residues. CDR1 is LGHDT and CDR2 is YNNKEL in the germline V gene (reference sequence). Trimming removed 1 base from V and 7 bases from J; junction bases left unmatched: 14. CDR3 region: CASSQGRDVGTGRNSPLHF. CDR3 nucleotide sequence: TGTGCCAGCAGCCAAGGAAGAGATGTTGGGACAGGGCGAAATTCACCCCTCCACTTT.

The chain combines TRBV4-1 with TRBJ2-3, with 7 bases matching TRBD2. Germline-derived CDR1 and CDR2 are MGHRA and YSYEKL. V dropped 4 bases and J dropped 2; count of bases not matched to a gene: 9. The CDR3 sequence is 16 residues long. The chain's CDR3 is CASSPTSLSFTDTQYF. Written as DNA, the CDR3 is TGCGCCAGCAGCCCGACTAGCCTCAGTTTCACAGATACGCAGTATTTT.

The chain combines TRBV6-6 with TRBJ1-5, with D maybe TRBD1 (5 bases). The germline V gene encodes CDR1 MNHNY and CDR2 SVGAGI (reference sequence). V was shortened by 2 bases and J by 0 bases, with 8 bases between the two germline ends. The CDR3 runs 15 residues. CDR3 DNA sequence: TGTGCCAGCAGTTACGCTCAGGGTAGCAATCAGCCCCAGCATTTT. Amino acid sequence: CASSYAQGSNQPQHF.

The chain employs TRBV12-3 or TRBV12-4 and TRBJ1-2, with D hard to call. The CDR3 consists of 13 residues. The V end lost 6 bases, the J end lost 4 bases, and 12 bases lay between the germline ends. In DNA form, the CDR3 reads TGTGCCAGCAGGCTAGACGGCTCCTATGGCTACACCTTC. This sequence encodes CASRLDGSYGYTF.

This clone was detected once. The chain is built from TRBV9 and TRBJ1-6, with D tentatively TRBD1 (5 bases). V was trimmed by 0 bases and J by 10 bases, leaving 14 bases between them. Germline CDR1 reads SGDLS; CDR2 reads YYNGEE. CDR3 length equals 15 residues. CDR3 DNA sequence: TGTGCCAGCAGCGTAGTAGGGGATAGTGGCTCACCCCTCCACTTT. It is translated as CASSVVGDSGSPLHF. Drawing the rest from reference TRBV9 and TRBJ1-6, the complete variable domain is DSGVTQTPKHLITATGQRVTLRCSPRSGDLSVYWYQQSLDQGLQFLIQYYNGEERAKGNILERFSAQQFPDLHSELNLSSLELGDSALYFCASSVVGDSGSPLHFGNGTRLTVT.

The chain couples TRBV9 to TRBJ1-2; D is unresolved. The CDR3 consists of 12 residues. V was trimmed by 1 base and J by 8 bases, leaving 9 bases between them. Germline CDR1 is SGDLS and CDR2 is YYNGEE. DNA for the CDR3: TGTGCCAGCAGCGTACGGGGAGGCGGCTACACCTTC. Translated, it gives CASSVRGGGYTF.

The chain employs TRBV7-8 and TRBJ2-1, with 11 bases fitting TRBD2. The germline V gene encodes CDR1 SGHVS and CDR2 FQNEAQ. The CDR3 totals 17 residues. Trimming removed 4 bases from V and 3 bases from J; junction bases left unmatched: 8. CDR3 in DNA: TGTGCCAGCAGCTGGGGACTAGCGGTTGGGAACTACAATGAGCAGTTCTTC. Residues: CASSWGLAVGNYNEQFF. The full variable domain, in which reference TRBV7-8 and TRBJ2-1 provide the parts outside the CDR3, is GAGVSQSPRYKVAKRGQDVALRCDPISGHVSLFWYQQALGQGPEFLTYFQNEAQLDKSGLPSDRFFAERPEGSVSTLKIQRTQQEDSAVYLCASSWGLAVGNYNEQFFGPGTRLTVL.

This clone came up a few times. The chain couples TRBV28 to TRBJ1-5; D is unclear. Germline-derived CDR1 and CDR2 are MDHEN and SYDVKM. Trimming shortened V by 10 bases and J by 3 bases, and 19 bases separated the two germline ends. There are 15 residues in the CDR3. The CDR3: CAMRKSNGDNQPQHF. CDR3 coding DNA: TGTGCCATGCGTAAAAGTAACGGGGACAATCAGCCCCAGCATTTT.

The chain carries TRBV27 and TRBJ2-7; 7 nucleotides align to TRBD2. Germline V gene lookup returns CDR1 MNHEY and CDR2 SMNVEV (reference sequence). The CDR3 has 13 residues. The V gene end was trimmed by 4 bases and the J gene end by 4 bases; junction bases not matched to a gene: 4. CDR3 nucleotides: TGTGCCAGCAGTTGGGCTAGCGGATACGAGCAGTACTTC. Translated, it gives CASSWASGYEQYF.

This clone was found once. V and J are TRBV6-5 and TRBJ2-7; D is ambiguous. V shed 5 bases and J shed 3 bases, with 11 bases lying between them. CDR3 length: 13 residues. Per germline, CDR1 MNHEY and CDR2 SVGAGI. The CDR3 bases are TGTGCCAGCAGTCCGCCTGGGCTCTACGAGCAGTACGTC. This sequence encodes CASSPPGLYEQYV.

The chain joins TRBV5-4 to TRBJ1-4, with D maybe TRBD1 (5 bases). CDR3 length equals 19 residues. The V end was cut by 4 bases, the J end by 0 bases, with 22 bases between. Germline V gene data show CDR1 as SGHNT and CDR2 as YYREEE (reference sequence). The CDR3 DNA reads as TGTGCCAGCAGCCACGGAGGGACGGGACTTGGCGCAACTAATGAAAAACTGTTTTTT. Translating it yields CASSHGGTGLGATNEKLFF.

This clone was picked up one time. The chain joins TRBV27 to TRBJ1-5; D ambiguous. Germline CDR1 is MNHEY and CDR2 is SMNVEV (reference sequence). Trimming removed 1 base at V and 5 bases at J, with 9 bases between. The CDR3 is 14 amino acids. Written as DNA, the CDR3 is TGTGCCAGCAGTTTATTCCCCATTGATCAGCCCCAGCATTTT. It encodes CASSLFPIDQPQHF.

V and J are TRBV6-5 and TRBJ2-3; D is uncertain. Germline values: CDR1 MNHEY, CDR2 SVGAGI. The CDR3 runs 14 residues. Trimming cost V 5 bases and J 4 bases, with 13 bases left between them. CDR3 amino acids: CASSLKTAADTQYF. CDR3 DNA: TGTGCCAGCAGTCTAAAGACTGCAGCAGATACGCAGTATTTT.

The rearrangement uses TRBV5-6 and TRBJ2-5; D not certain. This CDR3 has 14 amino acids. The V end was cut by 1 base, the J end by 2 bases, with 9 bases between. Germline assignment: CDR1 SGHDT and CDR2 YYEEEE. The CDR3 reads CASSLRQRQETQYF. CDR3 coding DNA: TGTGCCAGCAGCTTGCGCCAGCGACAAGAGACCCAGTACTTC.

The chain joins TRBV2 to TRBJ2-7; no clear D. The germline gives CDR1 SNHLY, CDR2 FYNNEI. With 2 bases removed from V and 3 bases from J, the gap between germline ends came to 5 bases. This CDR3 has 12 amino acids. The CDR3: CASSETIYEQYV. The CDR3 DNA follows: TGTGCCAGCAGTGAAACTATCTACGAGCAGTACGTC.

The chain links TRBV15 to TRBJ1-5; the match to TRBD1 covers 8 bases. CDR1 LNHNV and CDR2 YYDKDF come from the germline V gene (reference sequence). J was trimmed by 3 bases and V by 1 base; bases with no gene match: 11. CDR3 length: 18 amino acids. CDR3 sequence reads: CATSRGLLRGRNNQPQHF. In DNA, the CDR3 is TGTGCCACCAGCAGAGGCCTCCTCAGGGGGCGAAACAATCAGCCCCAGCATTTT.

J is TRBJ1-1 and V is TRBV30; TRBD1 might be the D (6 bases). This CDR3 is built from 15 residues. The ends were cut back, 3 bases at V and 0 bases at J, with 14 bases in the middle. The germline V gene encodes CDR1 GTSNPN and CDR2 SVGIG (reference sequence). This chain's CDR3 is CAWRYSGGLNTEAFF. CDR3 nucleotide sequence: TGTGCCTGGAGGTACAGCGGGGGGCTGAACACTGAAGCTTTCTTT. Looking up the rest from reference TRBV30 and TRBJ1-1 gives the full variable domain: SQTIHQWPATLVQPVGSPLSLECTVEGTSNPNLYWYRQAAGRGLQLLFYSVGIGQISSEVPQNLSASRPQDRQFILSSKKLLLSDSGFYLCAWRYSGGLNTEAFFGQGTRLTVV.

This clone was observed a single time. V usage is TRBV19 and J usage is TRBJ2-3, with D perhaps matching TRBD1 (6 bases). The V end lost 3 bases, the J end lost 2 bases, and 15 bases lay between the germline ends. The CDR3 has 16 residues. CDR1 is LNHDA, CDR2 SQIVND, per germline (reference sequence). The CDR3: CASSIGGLGHTDTQYF. CDR3 in DNA: TGTGCCAGTAGTATTGGTGGGTTGGGACACACAGATACGCAGTATTTT.

This sequence joins TRBV6-5 and TRBJ1-5; D might be TRBD1 (6 bases). Germline lookup yields CDR1 MNHEY and CDR2 SVGAGI. The CDR3 sequence is 15 residues long. Between the trimmed V and J ends, which lost 6 bases and 3 bases, there was a span of 15 bases. In DNA form, the CDR3 reads TGTGCCAGCAGGTCGACAGGATCTCACAATCAGCCCCAGCATTTT. It specifies CASRSTGSHNQPQHF.

This clone occurred once. The chain links TRBV4-2 to TRBJ2-6; maybe TRBD2 (5 bases). This CDR3 comprises 18 residues. V was cut by 2 bases and J by 2 bases, with 16 bases left in between. The germline gives CDR1 LGHNA, CDR2 YNFKEQ. CDR3 DNA sequence: TGTGCCAGCAGCCAACTAAGGTTTGGGAGTGCTGGGGCCAACGTCCTGACTTTC. This encodes CASSQLRFGSAGANVLTF.

The chain uses TRBV29-1 and TRBJ2-1, with 9 nucleotides matching TRBD1. CDR3 length: 12 amino acids. Trimming at V came to 3 bases and at J to 16 bases, leaving 10 bases not matched to a gene. The germline CDR1 and CDR2 sequences are SQVTM and ANQGSEA. Written as DNA, the CDR3 is TGCAGCGTTGATCCCCAGGGGACAGGGAGTTTCTTC. Translation: CSVDPQGTGSFF.

This chain joins TRBV5-1 and TRBJ1-3; 7 bases align to TRBD1. V lost 5 bases, J lost 4 bases, and 6 bases stayed unmatched. Germline V lookup: CDR1 SGHRS, CDR2 YFSETQ. The CDR3 is 14 residues long. The CDR3 loop reads CASRGTAQGNTIYF. The CDR3 region has the DNA TGCGCCAGCAGAGGGACAGCTCAAGGAAACACCATATATTTT.

The chain uses TRBV13 and TRBJ2-1; D is perhaps TRBD1 (5 bases). CDR1 and CDR2 (germline): PRHDT, FYEKMQ (reference sequence). The germline V and J ends were trimmed by 5 bases and 4 bases, with 27 bases remaining between them. The CDR3 runs 19 residues. The CDR3 sequence: CASSPDKGLGLEAYNEQFF. CDR3 nucleotides: TGTGCCAGCAGCCCGGATAAAGGCCTGGGGCTAGAGGCGTACAATGAGCAGTTCTTC.